One sample yielded the 30 T cell receptor beta chains listed below, sequenced in a study of T-cell reconstitution after alpha-beta-depleted transplantation in children. Researchers prepared the TCRbeta library using unique molecular identifiers, the study reports. MiXCR, run by TCRdb on the PCR reads, gives a single entry per CDR3 protein. The sample lists about 600,000 distinct CDR3 sequences, roughly 10% occurring once. This specimen consisted of PBMCs from the stem cell graft donor, obtained from the stem cell graft. The receptors were gathered from a human donor who donated a stem cell graft to a child with acute myeloid leukemia.

The table lists this clonotype with a few counts. This CDR3 is CASSSLAGLAGPNTGELFF. CDR3 nucleotides: TGCGCCAGCAGCTCACTGGCTGGACTAGCGGGCCCGAACACCGGGGAGCTGTTTTTT. The rearrangement uses TRBV5-1 and TRBJ2-2, with 11 bases that match TRBD2. V was pared by 3 bases and J by 0 bases, with 10 bases of the junction left unmatched. Germline loops: CDR1 SGHRS, CDR2 YFSETQ. The CDR3 has 19 residues.

The chain employs TRBV6-2 or TRBV6-3 and TRBJ2-1; D is uncertain. V lost 5 bases and J lost 3, with 14 bases in between. Germline V gene sequence: CDR1 MNHEY, CDR2 SVGEGT. This CDR3 comprises 15 residues. The CDR3, as DNA: TGTGCCAGCAGTCCACCCGCGAGGCGCTACAATGAGCAGTTCTTC. This translates into CASSPPARRYNEQFF.

This clonotype has ten or more counts. This sequence joins TRBV6-2 or TRBV6-3 and TRBJ2-5; D unclear. The CDR3 has 12 amino acids. Trimming cost V 0 bases and J 3 bases, with 2 bases left between them. CDR1 is MNHEY and CDR2 is SVGEGT in the germline V gene. The CDR3 region is CASSYSEETQYF. The CDR3 bases are TGTGCCAGCAGTTACTCGGAAGAGACCCAGTACTTC.

This clonotype occurred a few times. This chain joins TRBV5-6 and TRBJ2-5; 7 bases line up with TRBD1. The CDR3 is made up of 13 amino acids. Losses at the gene ends were 4 bases for V and 4 bases for J; bases not matched to a gene: 4. Germline V gene data show CDR1 as SGHDT and CDR2 as YYEEEE. CDR3 nucleotides: TGTGCCAGCAGCCGGGCAGGGGGAGAGACCCAGTACTTC. This gives the protein CASSRAGGETQYF.

This clonotype was recorded at least ten times. The rearrangement links TRBV29-1 to TRBJ1-3; 7 nucleotides line up with TRBD1. CDR1 and CDR2 (germline): SQVTM, ANQGSEA. J gave up 4 bases and V 6 bases, and 12 bases lay outside the gene matches. The CDR3 is 15 residues long. The CDR3 is CSVATLDRVGNTIYF. CDR3 DNA sequence: TGCAGCGTCGCCACACTAGACAGGGTCGGAAACACCATATATTTT.

This clonotype was picked up many times. The V gene is TRBV6-5, the J gene TRBJ1-5; TRBD1 is a possible D gene (5 bases). V lost 0 bases, J lost 2 bases, and 5 bases lay in between. The length of the CDR3 is 14 residues. Germline-derived CDR1 and CDR2 are MNHEY and SVGAGI. CDR3 DNA sequence: TGTGCCAGCAGTTACTCGGGGGGCAATCAGCCCCAGCATTTT. It translates to CASSYSGGNQPQHF.

This clonotype was counted many times. This chain connects TRBV5-1 to TRBJ1-1; weak D call: TRBD1 (5 bases). V shed 7 bases and J shed 0 bases, with 10 bases lying between them. Germline V lookup: CDR1 SGHRS, CDR2 YFSETQ. CDR3 length: 13 residues. The CDR3 sequence: CASREGMNTEAFF. CDR3 DNA: TGCGCCAGCCGCGAGGGGATGAACACTGAAGCTTTCTTT.

The genes are TRBV7-8 and TRBJ2-2, with 9 nucleotides matching TRBD2. Germline CDR1 is SGHVS and CDR2 is FQNEAQ. This CDR3 spans 16 amino acids. Trimming cost V 0 bases and J 5 bases; bases outside gene matches: 4. CDR3 residues: CASSLAVAGVTGELFF. The CDR3 nucleotides read TGTGCCAGCAGCTTAGCGGTAGCGGGAGTAACCGGGGAGCTGTTTTTT.

The V call is TRBV4-3, the J call TRBJ2-1; D might be TRBD1 or TRBD2, each matching 7 bases. The V gene's germline CDR1 is LGHNA and CDR2 YSLEER. V was shortened by 5 bases and J by 7 bases, with 27 bases between the two germline ends. The CDR3 extends over 18 amino acids. DNA of the CDR3: TGCGCCAGCAGCAAATCAGGGGGGGGCGGGGAGTACGGAAATGAGCAGTTCTTC. Protein sequence: CASSKSGGGGEYGNEQFF.

This clonotype was observed a few times. The chain uses TRBV29-1 and TRBJ2-7; TRBD1 is a possible D gene (5 bases). The CDR3 sequence is 12 residues long. CDR1 is SQVTM and CDR2 is ANQGSEA in the germline V gene. With 5 bases removed from V and 0 bases from J, the gap between germline ends came to 8 bases. The CDR3 reads CSVLDNSYEQYF. The CDR3 coding sequence is TGCAGCGTTCTGGACAACTCCTACGAGCAGTACTTC.

This rearrangement joins TRBV28 to TRBJ2-1; D gene unclear. This CDR3 has 15 residues. V was pared by 10 bases and J by 7 bases, with 23 bases between. Germline V gene sequence: CDR1 MDHEN, CDR2 SYDVKM. Written as DNA, the CDR3 is TGTGCCACTCTCCAGTCGGCTCCGGCACGGAATGAGCAGTTCTTC. It codes for CATLQSAPARNEQFF.

The chain's CDR3 is CASSLTGINEQFF. DNA for the CDR3: TGTGCCAGCAGCTTAACAGGGATCAATGAGCAGTTCTTC. J is TRBJ2-1 and V is TRBV7-3; D remains ambiguous. CDR3 length equals 13 residues. The V end was cut by 0 bases, the J end by 6 bases, with 6 bases between. The germline V gene has CDR1 SGHTA and CDR2 FQGTGA.

The chain uses TRBV4-2 and TRBJ2-7; D uncertain. Per the germline V gene, CDR1 is LGHNA and CDR2 is YNFKEQ. The CDR3 length is 12 residues. Trimming shortened V by 2 bases and J by 2 bases, and 4 bases separated the two germline ends. The CDR3 nucleotides read TGTGCCAGCAGCCAATCCCCCTACGAGCAGTACTTC. Its translation: CASSQSPYEQYF.

This clonotype appeared many times. The chain combines TRBV4-2 with TRBJ1-1, with D hard to call. Germline CDR1 is LGHNA and CDR2 is YNFKEQ. V lost 1 base, J lost 1 base, and 10 bases lay in between. The CDR3 has 15 amino acids. The CDR3 protein is CASSQGGRTNTEAFF. In DNA form, the CDR3 reads TGTGCCAGCAGCCAAGGTGGACGTACGAACACTGAAGCTTTCTTT.

This clonotype has only a few counts. V and J are TRBV19 and TRBJ2-3; D is unclear. Germline loops: CDR1 LNHDA, CDR2 SQIVND (reference sequence). This CDR3 is built from 13 residues. The ends were cut back, 4 bases at V and 4 bases at J, with 9 bases in the middle. In DNA, the CDR3 is TGTGCCAGTAGTAAGATAGGGTCAGATACGCAGTATTTT. Translated: CASSKIGSDTQYF.

The chain carries TRBV7-8 and TRBJ2-1; 12 nucleotides match TRBD2. CDR1 is SGHVS, CDR2 FQNEAQ, per germline. The ends lost 4 bases at V and 8 bases at J; junction bases unmatched: 6. The CDR3 has 15 amino acids. This CDR3 reads CASSSLAGGPHEQFF. The CDR3, as DNA: TGTGCCAGCAGCTCCCTAGCGGGAGGGCCCCATGAGCAGTTCTTC.

To note about this clonotype: A junction end diverges from the germline sequence, so it may reflect a read error. The chain is built from TRBV20-1 and TRBJ1-1; D perhaps matches TRBD1 (6 bases). The CDR3 contains 11 residues. The germline V gene encodes CDR1 DFQATT and CDR2 SNEGSKA (reference sequence). The CDR3 here is CSASGGAEACF. As DNA, the CDR3 is TGCAGTGCTAGTGGGGGGGCTGAAGCTTGCTTT.

CDR3: CASSQEFATGAYGYTF. CDR3 in DNA: TGCGCCAGCAGCCAAGAGTTTGCCACCGGGGCGTATGGCTACACCTTC. The gene calls are TRBV4-3 and TRBJ1-2; weak D call: TRBD1 (5 bases). Deletions cut 0 bases from V and 5 bases from J, with 16 bases between. Germline-derived CDR1 and CDR2 are LGHNA and YSLEER. This CDR3 has 16 amino acids.

The CDR3 coding sequence is TGCAGTGCAAAAGGGACGGTGAACACTGAAGCTTTCTTT. It specifies CSAKGTVNTEAFF. V usage is TRBV20-1 and J usage is TRBJ1-1; a weak D match, TRBD1 (5 bases). In germline, CDR1 is DFQATT, CDR2 SNEGSKA (reference sequence). Trimming pared 6 bases from V and 0 bases from J, leaving 11 bases between. The CDR3 extends over 13 amino acids.

This clonotype appeared a few times. This chain joins TRBV4-2 and TRBJ2-7; 9 bases match TRBD2. The CDR3 runs to 17 residues. The germline CDR1 and CDR2 sequences are LGHNA and YNFKEQ. J gave up 1 base and V 0 bases, and 7 bases lay outside the gene matches. Here the CDR3 DNA reads TGTGCCAGCAGCCAAGATGGGGGCGGACTAGCGTCCTACGAGCAGTACTTC. Translated, it gives CASSQDGGGLASYEQYF.

This clonotype was detected ten times or more. The gene calls are TRBV24-1 and TRBJ2-1; 14 bases are shared with TRBD2. CDR3 length: 17 residues. Losses at the gene ends were 4 bases for V and 8 bases for J; bases not matched to a gene: 9. Germline CDR1 KGHDR, CDR2 SFDVKD. CDR3 sequence reads: CATSEPGTSGRGHEQFF. CDR3 in DNA: TGTGCCACCAGTGAACCCGGGACTAGCGGGAGAGGGCATGAGCAGTTCTTC.

This clonotype has only a few counts. Its ends do not fully match the called genes, so a read error is possible. The chain links TRBV20-1 to TRBJ1-5; possible D gene TRBD1, 5 bases. The CDR3 extends over 16 amino acids. Looked up from germline, CDR1 is DFQATT and CDR2 is SNEGSKA (reference sequence). The CDR3, as DNA: TGCAGTGCTGGAGAGTTTGGGGGGGGAAGCAATCAGCCCCAGCATTTT. Translated, it gives CSAGEFGGGSNQPQHF.

This chain joins TRBV12-3 or TRBV12-4 and TRBJ1-5; D is perhaps TRBD1 (5 bases). The length of the CDR3 is 16 residues. Trimming shortened V by 2 bases and J by 1 base, and 12 bases separated the two germline ends. In DNA, the CDR3 is TGTGCCAGCAGTTTAAGACGGAACAGGAGCAATCAGCCCCAGCATTTT. Translated, it gives CASSLRRNRSNQPQHF.

Only a few counts were recorded for this clonotype. The CDR3 DNA follows: TGTGCCAGCAGCCTTGGACTAGCGGCTTCAGAGACCCAGTACTTC. This gives the protein CASSLGLAASETQYF. This chain uses TRBV7-2 with TRBJ2-5; 10 bases are a match to TRBD2. The germline V gene encodes CDR1 SGHTA and CDR2 FQGNSA. CDR3 length: 15 residues. The V and J ends lost 5 bases and 4 bases, in that order; junction bases with no gene match: 7.

Many counts were recorded for this clonotype. The CDR3: CASSLARGTGSYEQYF. The CDR3 DNA reads TGTGCCAGCAGCTTAGCGCGGGGGACAGGATCCTACGAGCAGTACTTC. The V call is TRBV7-8, the J call TRBJ2-7; tentative D call: TRBD1 (8 bases). The CDR3 is made up of 16 amino acids. Trimming pared 0 bases from V and 1 base from J, leaving 13 bases between. The germline CDR1 and CDR2 sequences are SGHVS and FQNEAQ.

The chain is built from TRBV5-1 and TRBJ1-2; D is ambiguous. The germline V gene has CDR1 SGHRS and CDR2 YFSETQ. The CDR3 spans 14 residues. V lost 0 bases to trimming and J lost 3 bases, with 9 bases between them. The DNA for the CDR3 is TGCGCCAGCAGCTTGGTCTCGGGTGACTATGGCTACACCTTC. This gives the protein CASSLVSGDYGYTF.

This clonotype was counted many times. V and J are TRBV10-3 and TRBJ2-5; D remains ambiguous. Germline V gene sequence: CDR1 ENHRY, CDR2 SYGVKD. The CDR3 length is 14 residues. The V end lost 3 bases, the J end lost 5 bases, and 13 bases lay between the germline ends. CDR3: CAISEGPTRETQYF. CDR3 sequence (DNA): TGTGCCATCAGTGAAGGTCCGACCCGGGAGACCCAGTACTTC.

Many counts were recorded for this clonotype. The chain employs TRBV20-1 and TRBJ2-1; the match to TRBD2 covers 10 bases. Germline V CDR1 and CDR2: DFQATT, SNEGSKA (reference sequence). After removal of 5 bases from V and 10 bases from J, the junction contained 11 bases not matched to a gene. This CDR3 has 14 residues. The CDR3 loop is CSALAGGRGGEQFF. CDR3 coding DNA: TGCAGTGCTTTAGCGGGAGGTAGAGGGGGGGAGCAGTTCTTC.

This chain connects TRBV21-1 to TRBJ2-1; the DNA was not used to check the table's D call, TRBD1. TRBV21-1 is assigned pseudogene status. This CDR3 spans 13 amino acids. The CDR3, as DNA: TGTGCCCCAGGGGACAGGGAGATCAATGAGCAGTTCTTC. It translates to CAPGDREINEQFF.

The table lists this clonotype with a few counts. The J gene is TRBJ2-1, the V gene TRBV25-1, with D perhaps TRBD1 or TRBD2 (6 bases each). The CDR3 covers 16 residues. Germline V gives CDR1 MGHDK, CDR2 SYGVNS. Trimming left V 5 bases short and J 7 bases short, with 21 bases between. The CDR3 sequence is CASSQTGAGYRNEQFF. Here the CDR3 DNA reads TGTGCCAGCAGTCAAACGGGGGCAGGGTATCGGAATGAGCAGTTCTTC. The entire variable domain, with the rest obtained from reference TRBV25-1 and TRBJ2-1, is as follows: EADIYQTPRYLVIGTGKKITLECSQTMGHDKMYWYQQDPGMELHLIHYSYGVNSTEKGDLSSESTVSRIRTEHFPLTLESARPSHTSQYLCASSQTGAGYRNEQFFGPGTRLTVL.